What follows are 16 T cell receptor beta chains derived from one specimen sequenced in a study of blood T cell repertoires in COVID-19. The method was immunoSEQ multiplex PCR; TCRdb's version includes in-frame clones alone and lacks a portion of them. The sample shows 250,000 or so clones, 90% of them seen only once. The sample consisted of peripheral blood. Receptor source: a woman aged 55-75 years with COVID-19, enrolled during active disease.

This chain uses TRBV6-4 with TRBJ2-3, with 9 nucleotides matching TRBD2. Trimming at V came to 6 bases and at J to 3 bases, leaving 7 bases not matched to a gene. CDR1 is MRHNA and CDR2 is SNTAGT in the germline V gene. The CDR3 extends over 15 amino acids. For the CDR3, the DNA is TGTGCCAGCAGGGCCGGGACTAGCCTTACAGATACGCAGTATTTT. It translates to CASRAGTSLTDTQYF.

The chain links TRBV30 to TRBJ1-2; tentatively, D is TRBD1 (5 bases). V lost 3 bases and J lost 2, with 10 bases in between. This CDR3 is built from 13 residues. Germline CDR1 GTSNPN, CDR2 SVGIG (reference sequence). The CDR3 protein is CAWSLSGNYGYTF. In DNA, the CDR3 is TGTGCCTGGAGCCTTTCAGGGAACTATGGCTACACCTTC.

This clone was counted between two and nine times. The gene calls are TRBV5-4 and TRBJ2-1; D might be TRBD2 (6 bases). The ends were cut back, 4 bases at V and 0 bases at J, with 11 bases in the middle. Per the germline V gene, CDR1 is SGHNT and CDR2 is YYREEE (reference sequence). The CDR3 runs 15 residues. CDR3 protein: CASSRDGSSYNEQFF. The CDR3 nucleotides read TGTGCCAGCAGCCGGGACGGGAGCTCCTACAATGAGCAGTTCTTC.

This chain joins TRBV18 and TRBJ1-5; no clear D gene. The CDR3 consists of 12 residues. The germline V gene encodes CDR1 KGHSH and CDR2 LQKENI. Trimming shortened V by 3 bases and J by 4 bases, and 4 bases separated the two germline ends. The CDR3 DNA is TGTGCCAGCTCACCCCCTAATCAGCCCCAGCATTTT. This translates into CASSPPNQPQHF.

This chain uses TRBV7-9 with TRBJ2-7; perhaps TRBD1 as D (6 bases). Germline CDR1 SEHNR, CDR2 FQNEAQ (reference sequence). CDR3 length: 14 residues. V lost 5 bases and J 4 bases, leaving 15 bases between the germline ends. CDR3 region: CASSTQGSRYEQYF. The CDR3 DNA reads as TGTGCCAGCAGCACACAGGGTTCGAGGTACGAGCAGTACTTC.

The chain employs TRBV10-1 and TRBJ1-1; maybe TRBD1 (6 bases). CDR1 and CDR2 (germline): WNHNN, SYGVQD (reference sequence). CDR3 size: 15 residues. V gave up 9 bases and J gave up 4 bases, with 21 bases separating them. DNA of the CDR3: TGCGCCAGACACGAGGGACATCCTTGGGGCACTGAAGCTTTCTTT. Encoded protein: CARHEGHPWGTEAFF.

This rearrangement joins TRBV6-6 to TRBJ2-1; tentatively, D is TRBD1 (5 bases). Per germline, CDR1 MNHNY and CDR2 SVGAGI (reference sequence). Trimming took off 6 bases at V and 0 bases at J, with 6 bases between the two ends. This CDR3 has 13 amino acids. As DNA, the CDR3 is TGTGCCAGCAGCACAGGCTCCTACAATGAGCAGTTCTTC. It yields the protein CASSTGSYNEQFF.

The chain links TRBV3-1 (or the pseudogene TRBV3-2) to TRBJ1-4; the match to TRBD1 covers 10 bases. There are 15 residues in the CDR3. Germline lookup yields CDR1 LGHDT and CDR2 YNNKEL (reference sequence). V shed 4 bases and J 8 bases; nucleotides not matched to a gene: 7. CDR3 region: CASSLLAGQGEKLFF. CDR3 DNA sequence: TGTGCCAGCAGCCTTCTAGCGGGACAGGGGGAAAAACTGTTTTTT.

The CDR3 region is CASSFSDRGLYEQYF. For the CDR3, the DNA is TGTGCCAGCAGCTTCTCGGACAGGGGGCTCTACGAGCAGTACTTC. The chain employs TRBV7-8 and TRBJ2-7; 11 positions match TRBD1. V was clipped by 3 bases and J by 3 bases; unmatched bases: 4. The germline V gene has CDR1 SGHVS and CDR2 FQNEAQ. The CDR3 covers 15 residues.

This rearrangement joins TRBV5-1 to TRBJ1-2; 8 positions match TRBD1. V was clipped by 4 bases and J by 4 bases; unmatched bases: 12. The CDR3 has 16 amino acids. Germline-derived CDR1 and CDR2 are SGHRS and YFSETQ. The CDR3 sequence is CASSAGLQGVSYGYTF. DNA of the CDR3: TGCGCCAGCAGCGCCGGACTACAGGGGGTTTCCTATGGCTACACCTTC. Full variable domain (outside the CDR3, taken from reference TRBV5-1 and TRBJ1-2): KAGVTQTPRYLIKTRGQQVTLSCSPISGHRSVSWYQQTPGQGLQFLFEYFSETQRNKGNFPGRFSGRQFSNSRSEMNVSTLELGDSALYLCASSAGLQGVSYGYTFGSGTRLTVV.

The chain combines TRBV7-2 with TRBJ1-2, with no clear D. Germline CDR1 reads SGHTA; CDR2 reads FQGNSA. The CDR3 runs to 16 residues. Trimming pared 0 bases from V and 7 bases from J, leaving 18 bases between. The CDR3 here is CASSLAAAGEKGGYTF. The CDR3 nucleotides are TGTGCCAGCAGCTTAGCGGCAGCCGGGGAGAAGGGTGGCTACACCTTC.

The gene calls are TRBV4-3 and TRBJ1-1, with 7 positions matching TRBD1. CDR3 length: 14 residues. The V gene end was trimmed by 8 bases and the J gene end by 5 bases; junction bases not matched to a gene: 11. The germline CDR1 and CDR2 sequences are LGHNA and YSLEER. CDR3 sequence reads: CASSPGGRDTEAFF. The CDR3 nucleotides read TGCGCCAGCTCCCCAGGGGGGCGGGATACTGAAGCTTTCTTT.

The gene calls are TRBV4-2 and TRBJ2-7, with TRBD2 identical over 7 bases. J lost 5 bases, V lost 3 bases, and 13 bases had no gene match. The CDR3 is 16 residues long. Looked up from germline, CDR1 is LGHNA and CDR2 is YNFKEQ. The CDR3, as DNA: TGTGCCAGCAGCCAGGGACCGGGACTAAGTATCCACGAGCAGTACTTC. Its translation is CASSQGPGLSIHEQYF.

This clone was counted once. The J gene is TRBJ1-6, the V gene TRBV6-5; 7 bases map to TRBD1. CDR3 length: 16 amino acids. V shed 0 bases, J shed 7 bases, and the junction held 6 bases outside the gene matches. Germline lookup yields CDR1 MNHEY and CDR2 SVGAGI. CDR3 loop: CASSYSILTGNSPLHF. CDR3 sequence (DNA): TGTGCCAGCAGTTACTCGATCTTGACAGGGAATTCACCCCTCCACTTT.

V is TRBV5-4 and J is TRBJ1-2; possible D gene TRBD1, 5 bases. The CDR3 loop spans 15 amino acids. The V end was cut by 6 bases, the J end by 4 bases, with 19 bases between. Per the germline V gene, CDR1 is SGHNT and CDR2 is YYREEE (reference sequence). The CDR3 is CASTFGGTDLYGYTF. CDR3 DNA: TGTGCCAGCACCTTTGGAGGGACCGACCTCTATGGCTACACCTTC.

The chain has TRBV7-2 and TRBJ2-3; TRBD2 is a possible D gene (5 bases). This CDR3 spans 14 amino acids. V dropped 5 bases and J dropped 4 bases, with 13 bases sitting between them. Per germline, CDR1 SGHTA and CDR2 FQGNSA. The CDR3 DNA reads as TGTGCCAGCAGCCCGCGCTCCGGGGCAGATACGCAGTATTTT. Protein sequence: CASSPRSGADTQYF.